The present T cell receptor (beta chain) was sequenced within a study of blood T cell repertoires in COVID-19. This clone was detected only once. Trimming took off 3 bases at V and 3 bases at J, with 13 bases between the two ends. The CDR3 runs 14 residues. Per the germline V gene, CDR1 is DFQATT and CDR2 is SNEGSKA (reference sequence). Clones were read by immunoSEQ multiplex PCR, and TCRdb kept only the in-frame ones, dropping some. The table includes under 200,000 clones, 86% detected once. The source of this sequence is a woman between 55 and 75 years old with COVID-19, enrolled during active disease. The source material was peripheral blood. This rearrangement joins TRBV20-1 to TRBJ2-3; D remains ambiguous. The CDR3 sequence is CSASQATGTDTQYF. DNA for the CDR3: TGCAGTGCTAGTCAAGCTACGGGTACAGATACGCAGTATTTT.